There are a few counts of the clone carrying this T cell receptor (beta chain). Its antigen is not known. Built from TCR beta cDNA, the libraries had unique molecular identifiers in them. Once roughly 0.85 to 11 million T cells were used, roughly 500,000 cDNA molecules resulted. TCRdb reanalysed the PCR reads using MiXCR and keeps one entry per CDR3 protein. The sample holds 750,000 to 950,000 distinct CDR3 sequences, roughly 50% seen once. This CDR3 region has 12 residues. Trimming pared 6 bases from V and 8 bases from J, leaving 11 bases between. Germline lookup yields CDR1 MNHNS and CDR2 SASEGT. This sample stems from a study of post-analysis software for immune sequencing data. Study-level results: Significantly lower normalized Chao1 diversity was seen in multiple sclerosis patients than in controls. Samples from a shared batch, those prepared together, strongly co-clustered by F measure. Patients used a handful of TRBV segments, including TRBV5-6, TRBV5-1 and TRBV20-1, more often than controls.

The TCR originated in a girl aged 5-17 years with multiple sclerosis. Sequenced: blood. The V call is TRBV6-1, the J call TRBJ2-1; D is uncertain. The CDR3 loop reads CASSESRYEQFF. CDR3 DNA sequence: TGTGCCAGCAGCGAGTCTAGGTATGAGCAGTTCTTC.